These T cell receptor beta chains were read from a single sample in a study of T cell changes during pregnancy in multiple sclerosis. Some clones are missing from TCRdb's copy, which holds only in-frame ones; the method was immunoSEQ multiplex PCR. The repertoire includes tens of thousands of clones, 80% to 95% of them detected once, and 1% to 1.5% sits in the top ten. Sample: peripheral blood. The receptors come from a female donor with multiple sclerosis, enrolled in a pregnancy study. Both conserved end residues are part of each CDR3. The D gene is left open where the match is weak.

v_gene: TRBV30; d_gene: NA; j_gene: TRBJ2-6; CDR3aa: CAWSIGGRGANVLTF
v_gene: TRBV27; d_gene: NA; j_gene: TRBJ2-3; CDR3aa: CASSARMRGADTQYF
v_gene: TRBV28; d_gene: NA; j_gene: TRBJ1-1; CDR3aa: CASGSSEAFF
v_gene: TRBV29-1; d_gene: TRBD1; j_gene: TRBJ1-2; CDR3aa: CSVVLGTVDYGYTF
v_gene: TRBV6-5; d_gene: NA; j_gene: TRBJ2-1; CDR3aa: CASQSSGLSYNEQFF
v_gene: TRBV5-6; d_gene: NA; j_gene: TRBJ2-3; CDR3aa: CASSLGRVATDTQYF
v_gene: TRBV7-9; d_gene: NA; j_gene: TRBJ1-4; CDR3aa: CASSPFATNEKLFF
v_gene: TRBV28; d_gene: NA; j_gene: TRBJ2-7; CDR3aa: CASSSNYEQYF
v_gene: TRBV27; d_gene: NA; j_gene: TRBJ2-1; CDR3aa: CASSHDGQHNEQFF
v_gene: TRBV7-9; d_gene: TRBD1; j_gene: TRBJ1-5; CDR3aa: CASSSKEGADSNQPQHF
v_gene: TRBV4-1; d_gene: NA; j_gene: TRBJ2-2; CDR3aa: CASSQAVRLAVNTGELFF
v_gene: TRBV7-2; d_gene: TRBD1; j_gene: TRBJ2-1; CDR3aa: CASSLTGGEQFF
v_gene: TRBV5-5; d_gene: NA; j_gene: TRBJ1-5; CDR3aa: CASSLMSIREPQHF
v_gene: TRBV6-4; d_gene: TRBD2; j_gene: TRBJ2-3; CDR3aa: CASSVSREGSDTQYF
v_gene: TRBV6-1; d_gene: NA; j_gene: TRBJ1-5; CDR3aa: CASSVRQASNQPQHF
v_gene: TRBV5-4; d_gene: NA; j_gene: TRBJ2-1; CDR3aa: CASSFSQGGYNEQFF
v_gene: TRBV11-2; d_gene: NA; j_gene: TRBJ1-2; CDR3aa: CASSLAPDGYTF
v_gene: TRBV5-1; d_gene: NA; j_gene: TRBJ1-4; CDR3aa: CASSPGTPSNEKLFF
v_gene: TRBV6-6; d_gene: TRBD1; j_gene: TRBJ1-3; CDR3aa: CASRATGGRGNTIYF
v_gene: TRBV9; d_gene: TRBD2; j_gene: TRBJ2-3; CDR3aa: CASSPFSGRALDTQYF
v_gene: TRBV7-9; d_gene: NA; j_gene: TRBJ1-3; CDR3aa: CASSLIRAGNTIYF
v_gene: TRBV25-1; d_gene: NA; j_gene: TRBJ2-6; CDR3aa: CASSEWSRGSGANVLTF
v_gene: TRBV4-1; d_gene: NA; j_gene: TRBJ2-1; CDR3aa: CASSQDALGASVIGFF
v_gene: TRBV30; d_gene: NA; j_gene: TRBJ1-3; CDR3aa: CAWSVDVYEHSGNTIYF
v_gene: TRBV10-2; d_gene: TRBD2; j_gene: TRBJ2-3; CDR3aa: CASSSERGLDTQYF
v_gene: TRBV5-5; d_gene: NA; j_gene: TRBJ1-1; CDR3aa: CASSLEGVWNTEAFF
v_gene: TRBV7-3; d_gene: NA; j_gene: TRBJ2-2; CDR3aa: CASSPGHRTGELFF
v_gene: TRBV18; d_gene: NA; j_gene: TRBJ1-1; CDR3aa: CASSPLIGPNTEAFF
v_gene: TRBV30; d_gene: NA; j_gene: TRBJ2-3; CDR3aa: CAWSSGRIRTDTQYF
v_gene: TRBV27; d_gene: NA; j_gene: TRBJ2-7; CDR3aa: CASTSTAYEQYF
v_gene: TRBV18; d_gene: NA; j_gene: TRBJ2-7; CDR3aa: CASSTRQAGASYEQYF
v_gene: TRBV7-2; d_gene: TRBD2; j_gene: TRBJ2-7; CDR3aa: CASSWTSGSSYEQYF
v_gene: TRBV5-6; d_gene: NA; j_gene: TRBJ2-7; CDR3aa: CASIATGRGIYEQYF
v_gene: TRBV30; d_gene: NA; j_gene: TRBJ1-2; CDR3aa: CAWSVYGKVGYTF
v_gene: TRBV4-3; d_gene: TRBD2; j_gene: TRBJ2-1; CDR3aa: CASSQDSGGYNEQFF
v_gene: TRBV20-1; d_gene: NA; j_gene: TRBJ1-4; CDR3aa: CSAPHSEKLFF
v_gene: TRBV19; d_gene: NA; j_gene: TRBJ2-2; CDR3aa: CASSIDREGTGELFF
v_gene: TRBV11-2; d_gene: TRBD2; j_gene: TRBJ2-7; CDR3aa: CASSPGTSGNSYEQYF
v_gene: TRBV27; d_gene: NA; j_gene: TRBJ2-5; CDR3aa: CASSLPDRAEGEYQETQYF
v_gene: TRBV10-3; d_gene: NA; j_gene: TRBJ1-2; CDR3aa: CAISASPMRNYGYTF
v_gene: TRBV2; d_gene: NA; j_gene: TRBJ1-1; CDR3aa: CASRLPNTEAFF
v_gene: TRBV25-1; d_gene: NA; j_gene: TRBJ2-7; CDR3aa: CASSEFYEQYF
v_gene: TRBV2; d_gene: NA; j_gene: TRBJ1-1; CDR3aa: CASSDLGLDTEAFF
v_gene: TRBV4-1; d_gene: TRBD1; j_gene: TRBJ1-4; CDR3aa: CASSPTRTGGSEKLFF
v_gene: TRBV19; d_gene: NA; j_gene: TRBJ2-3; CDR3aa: CASSIVLGDTDTQYF
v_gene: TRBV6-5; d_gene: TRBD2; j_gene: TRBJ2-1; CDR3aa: CASSPSSGSYNEQFF
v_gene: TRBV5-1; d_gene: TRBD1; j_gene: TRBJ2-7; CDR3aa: CASSVRDRFDEQYF
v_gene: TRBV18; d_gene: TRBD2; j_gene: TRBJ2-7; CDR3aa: CASSPNEFLAGGGEQYF
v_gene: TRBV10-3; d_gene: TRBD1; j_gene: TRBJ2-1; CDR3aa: CAISVGTGSYNEQFF
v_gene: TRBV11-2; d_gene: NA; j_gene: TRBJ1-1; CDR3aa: CASSPTSTEAFF
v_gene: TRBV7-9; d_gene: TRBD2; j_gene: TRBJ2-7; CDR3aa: CASSPGGLLASYEQYF
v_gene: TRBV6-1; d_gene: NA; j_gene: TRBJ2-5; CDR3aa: CASSEAVQNQETQYF
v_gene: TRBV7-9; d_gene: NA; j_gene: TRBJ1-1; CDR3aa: CASSVPRRSTEAFF
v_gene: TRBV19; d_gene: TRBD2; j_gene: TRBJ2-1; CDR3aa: CASPPAGTSIGDEQFF
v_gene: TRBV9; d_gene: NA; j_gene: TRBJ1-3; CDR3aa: CASSVAIRDTIYF